One sample yielded the 18 T cell receptor beta chains listed below, sequenced in a study of blood T cells in healthy people across ages. Next came a second PCR, run for about 6 to 12 cycles, which used a sample-barcoded 5' primer along with a J-beta primer mix. TCRdb re-derived calls from the 5' RACE reads in MiXCR, one entry per CDR3 protein. This table holds hundreds of thousands of distinct CDR3 sequences, approximately 25% found once. In addition, the sample was reused for a study of T cells of mothers and their children.

The sequenced material came from blood. The origin of the receptors is a boy between 10 and 17 years old in good health.

The CDR3 coding sequence is TGTGCCAGCAGCCTGACAGACGGGGCAGAGACCCAGTACTTC. Amino acid sequence: CASSLTDGAETQYF. The rearrangement uses TRBV7-2 and TRBJ2-5; D might be TRBD1 or TRBD2, each matching 5 bases. Germline CDR1 is SGHTA and CDR2 is FQGNSA. V dropped 5 bases and J dropped 4 bases, with 14 bases sitting between them. The CDR3 totals 14 residues.

The V gene is TRBV20-1, the J gene TRBJ2-1; 13 nucleotides match TRBD2. The CDR3 length is 16 residues. With 3 bases clipped from V and 9 bases from J, the junction kept 11 bases outside the gene matches. Germline V gives CDR1 DFQATT, CDR2 SNEGSKA (reference sequence). The CDR3, as DNA: TGCAGTGCTAGTCCCCGGACTAGCGGGAGTAGGATTGAGCAGTTCTTC. Translation gives CSASPRTSGSRIEQFF.

V and J are TRBV28 and TRBJ2-5, with D possibly being TRBD1 (6 bases). CDR3 length: 16 amino acids. Trimming took off 3 bases at V and 3 bases at J, with 17 bases between the two ends. Germline lookup yields CDR1 MDHEN and CDR2 SYDVKM. The CDR3 sequence: CASSFYWAGEEETQYF. The CDR3 DNA reads TGTGCCAGCAGTTTCTACTGGGCAGGGGAAGAAGAGACCCAGTACTTC.

This clonotype was picked up a small number of times. DNA of the CDR3: TGTGCCAGCAGTCGACAGGGGGCCCACGAGCAGTACTTC. This gives the protein CASSRQGAHEQYF. The chain couples TRBV3-1 to TRBJ2-7; 10 positions agree with TRBD1. With V trimmed by 6 bases and J by 5 bases, 4 bases remained unmatched. Germline CDR1 is LGHDT and CDR2 is YNNKEL (reference sequence). The CDR3 length is 13 residues.

The table lists this clonotype with a few counts. The chain carries TRBV7-2 and TRBJ2-7; 7 positions agree with TRBD2. CDR1 is SGHTA, CDR2 FQGNSA, per germline. The ends lost 5 bases at V and 3 bases at J; junction bases unmatched: 16. CDR3 length: 17 amino acids. The DNA of the CDR3 is TGTGCCAGCAGCCCGCCCTATGGCCAGGGAGGGCTCTACGAGCAGTACTTC. Its protein product is CASSPPYGQGGLYEQYF.

V usage is TRBV19 and J usage is TRBJ1-6; possible D gene TRBD1, 6 bases. V was clipped by 7 bases and J by 8 bases, with 18 bases between them. This CDR3 has 15 residues. Germline V gene data show CDR1 as LNHDA and CDR2 as SQIVND (reference sequence). CDR3 DNA: TGTGCCAGTACGTGGGGACAAACAACGGATTCACCCCTCCACTTT. Translated, it gives CASTWGQTTDSPLHF.

The sample holds a few counts of this clonotype. The chain has TRBV27 and TRBJ1-2, with TRBD1 matching over 9 bases. V lost 5 bases and J lost 5; bases outside the gene matches: 3. CDR3 length equals 13 residues. Looked up from germline, CDR1 is MNHEY and CDR2 is SMNVEV (reference sequence). The CDR3 DNA reads TGTGCCAGCAGTCAACAGGGGGCGTATGGCTACACCTTC. This encodes CASSQQGAYGYTF.

This chain joins TRBV5-1 and TRBJ2-1; a possible D gene is TRBD2 (5 bases). V lost 4 bases and J lost 3, with 17 bases in between. Germline lookup yields CDR1 SGHRS and CDR2 YFSETQ. CDR3 size: 16 residues. The CDR3 region is CASSGGLTIDYNEQFF. The CDR3, as DNA: TGCGCCAGCAGCGGAGGATTGACCATAGACTACAATGAGCAGTTCTTC.

V usage is TRBV7-8 and J usage is TRBJ2-5; weak D call: TRBD1 (6 bases). Germline CDR1 is SGHVS and CDR2 is FQNEAQ. The CDR3 is 15 amino acids. The V and J ends lost 1 base and 1 base respectively, with 10 bases between them. DNA for the CDR3: TGTGCCAGCAGCTTAGTCAGGGGTTCCCAAGAGACCCAGTACTTC. It encodes CASSLVRGSQETQYF.

This clonotype has only a few counts. The genes are TRBV29-1 and TRBJ2-1, with 10 bases identical to TRBD1. The V gene's germline CDR1 is SQVTM and CDR2 ANQGSEA. The CDR3 covers 14 residues. The J segment lost 4 bases and the V segment lost 6 bases, leaving 6 bases of the junction unmatched. This chain's CDR3 is CSVAGTGDYNEQFF. In nucleotides, the CDR3 is TGCAGCGTGGCCGGGACAGGGGATTACAATGAGCAGTTCTTC.

This clonotype was recorded once. The chain employs TRBV10-3 and TRBJ2-3; no clear D. V gave up 3 bases and J gave up 4 bases, with 14 bases separating them. The V gene's germline CDR1 is ENHRY and CDR2 SYGVKD. This CDR3 comprises 15 residues. The CDR3 DNA reads as TGTGCCATCAGTGACCCTACTTCAAGGGCAGATACGCAGTATTTT. Protein: CAISDPTSRADTQYF.

This clonotype was detected a few times. V usage is TRBV23-1 and J usage is TRBJ1-1; TRBD1 matches at 10 bases. TRBV23-1 counts as an open reading frame of uncertain function. The CDR3 sequence is 11 residues long. Trimming cost V 5 bases and J 13 bases; bases outside gene matches: 4. The chain's CDR3 is CASSFRTGGFF. DNA for the CDR3: TGCGCCAGCAGTTTCCGGACAGGGGGTTTCTTT.

J is TRBJ2-7 and V is TRBV10-3; 9 bases fit TRBD1. Losses at the gene ends were 10 bases for V and 7 bases for J; bases not matched to a gene: 11. From germline, CDR1 is ENHRY and CDR2 SYGVKD. The CDR3 runs to 13 residues. CDR3 loop: CATLGQGGGEQYF. The CDR3 DNA is TGTGCCACCTTGGGACAGGGTGGTGGGGAGCAGTACTTC.

In its sample, this clonotype was seen once. Since a much larger clone is just one base distant, this may be a read error. The chain couples TRBV7-9 to TRBJ2-7; D is possibly TRBD2 (5 bases). Trimming cost V 3 bases and J 3 bases, with 9 bases left between them. Per the germline V gene, CDR1 is SEHNR and CDR2 is FQNEAQ (reference sequence). The CDR3 length is 13 residues. The CDR3 DNA reads as TGTGCCAGCAGCTTCGGGATAAACTACGAGCAGTACTTC. Protein sequence: CASSFGINYEQYF.

In DNA, the CDR3 is TGTGCCAGCAGCTTAACGACCCCGGGTGAGCAGTTCTTC. Protein product: CASSLTTPGEQFF. V gene TRBV7-3 combines with J gene TRBJ2-1; D is uncertain. This CDR3 has 13 amino acids. Between the trimmed V and J ends, which lost 0 bases and 9 bases, there was a span of 9 bases. Germline V gene sequence: CDR1 SGHTA, CDR2 FQGTGA. The full variable domain, in which reference TRBV7-3 and TRBJ2-1 provide the parts outside the CDR3, is GAGVSQTPSNKVTEKGKYVELRCDPISGHTALYWYRQSLGQGPEFLIYFQGTGAADDSGLPNDRFFAVRPEGSVSTLKIQRTERGDSAVYLCASSLTTPGEQFFGPGTRLTVL.

This clonotype occurred a few times. This chain links TRBV29-1 with TRBJ2-7, with TRBD2 matching over 9 bases. Germline CDR1 SQVTM, CDR2 ANQGSEA. This CDR3 has 13 amino acids. V shed 6 bases and J 4 bases; nucleotides not matched to a gene: 7. The CDR3 sequence: CSVVTSGLYEQYF. Here the CDR3 DNA reads TGCAGCGTCGTGACTAGCGGACTTTACGAGCAGTACTTC.

The chain carries TRBV4-3 and TRBJ2-3; possibly TRBD2 for D (6 bases). V dropped 0 bases and J dropped 6 bases, with 7 bases sitting between them. Germline values: CDR1 LGHNA, CDR2 YSLEER. This CDR3 region has 13 residues. This chain's CDR3 is CASSQEGRDTQYF. CDR3 nucleotides: TGCGCCAGCAGCCAAGAAGGGAGGGATACGCAGTATTTT.

This clonotype was recorded once. The chain recombines TRBV4-3 with TRBJ2-1, with 7 bases identical to TRBD1. J gave up 9 bases and V 3 bases, and 2 bases lay outside the gene matches. The CDR3 runs 12 residues. Germline V gene sequence: CDR1 LGHNA, CDR2 YSLEER. The CDR3 DNA is TGCGCCAGCAGCCAGCCAGGGGGTGAGCAGTTCTTC. It encodes CASSQPGGEQFF.